The clone carrying this T cell receptor beta chain has ten or more counts. Its target is not known. This entry belongs to a study of glioma-infiltrating T cells. Study-level results: Tissue and blood shared very few CDR3 sequences. Gliomas, especially low-grade, showed above-expected tissue-blood divergence; non-neoplastic patients showed below.

Germline V gene lookup returns CDR1 SGHTA and CDR2 FQGNSA. Trimming took 1 base from V and 6 from J, leaving 4 bases between them. This CDR3 region has 11 residues. Using RNA template, CDR3s of TCR alpha and beta were amplified with iRepertoire arm-PCR. Input was roughly 95-400 ng of tissue mRNA or PBMC total RNA. Each CDR3 protein gets one entry after TCRdb re-called the multiplex PCR reads with MiXCR. The table has more than 85,000 distinct CDR3 sequences, 25% to 30% seen once. The TCR originated in a human donor with low-grade glioma or glioblastoma, undergoing nonglioma brain surgery, or in good health (not recorded which). Sequencing input: glioma tissue, nonneoplastic brain tissue, or PBMCs (not recorded which). The V gene is TRBV7-2, the J gene TRBJ2-7; D not certain. The CDR3 loop reads CASSLVREQYF. As DNA, the CDR3 is TGTGCCAGCAGCTTAGTACGCGAGCAGTACTTC.